The present entry profiles one T cell receptor (beta chain) with its context. Its antigen is not known. These data come from a study of T cell responses to AZD1222 COVID-19 vaccine. Broader study findings: There were mostly white British donors and more females than males, and clonal diversity was possibly underestimated. The CD4 TCRs associated with vaccination extended across spike and predominated at 160-218 and 743-854.

TCRdb's table, derived via immunoSEQ multiplex PCR, lists solely in-frame clones and lacks some. The sample includes 150,000 to 200,000 clones, approximately 94% of them seen just once. Germline CDR1 MDHEN, CDR2 SYDVKM. The CDR3 runs to 14 residues. Trimming pared 2 bases from V and 3 bases from J, leaving 8 bases between. Sample: peripheral blood, taken 28 days after the second AZD1222 dose. This clonotype was obtained from an adult who received the AZD1222 COVID-19 vaccine. V usage is TRBV28 and J usage is TRBJ1-5, with a tentative D call TRBD1 (6 bases). The CDR3 spells CASSLGQPNQPQHF. The CDR3 coding sequence is TGTGCCAGCAGTTTAGGACAGCCCAATCAGCCCCAGCATTTT.